This T cell receptor (beta chain) is from a study of radiotherapy plus CTLA-4 blockade in lung cancer listed by TCRdb under 2018. With respect to the entire study: Among enrolled patients, 15% to 20% had an objective response and 31% reached disease control.

This clone is described as medium-sized (0.01 to 0.1%). Its antigen is not yet known. Within one base of it there is no much larger clone, and no base qualities were kept. The study evaluated CTLA-4 blockade (ipilimumab) given together with focal radiation therapy in patients who had chemo-refractory metastatic non-small-cell lung cancer. Results the study describes overall, beyond this receptor: TCR clones derived from tumors expanded in peripheral blood after treatment with radiotherapy and ipilimumab. Increased serum interferon-beta after radiation, together with early dynamic changes in blood T cell clones, were reported to be the strongest predictors of response.

The CDR1 and CDR2 encoded by the germline V gene (reference sequence) are MNHEY and SMNVEV. Ends trimmed: V by 6 bases, J by 5 bases; bases unmatched to a gene: 7. From cysteine to phenylalanine, the CDR3 is 14 amino acids long. Only the CDR3 DNA stays, 42 bases, in frame from base 1. The library was made by the immunoSEQ multiplex PCR assay. This is the immuneACCESS table as TCRdb keeps it, with only in-frame sequences that have V and J called. A part of the clones is gone; compared with another copy, unresolved V genes explain less than half, and the rest is unexplained. The sample has tens of thousands of clones on record, approximately 85% of them singletons. The ten top clones hold around 30% of the sample.

This specimen was peripheral blood, taken from a patient treated with radiotherapy plus ipilimumab. The rearranged chain carries TRBV27 and TRBJ1-2; 9 central nucleotides agree with TRBD1. This receptor was taken from a human donor with non-small cell lung cancer whose response to radiotherapy plus ipilimumab could not be evaluated. The CDR3 sequence is CASSPTGGRYGYTF. The sequenced DNA is TGTGCCAGCAGCCCCACAGGGGGCCGGTATGGCTACACCTTC.